This T cell receptor (beta chain) stems from a study of neurological immune-mediated disorders. Every sequencing run drew on 15-18 subjects and yielded over 170 million TCR-beta sequences. TCRdb reprocessed the 5' RACE reads with MiXCR, giving one entry per CDR3 protein. The repertoire holds 66,000 or so distinct CDR3 sequences, less than 5.5% seen once, with 5.5% to 8% in the top ten. This clonotype was observed at least ten times. V was shortened by 6 bases and J by 7 bases, with 22 bases between the two germline ends. The CDR3 consists of 15 residues. From germline, CDR1 is DFQATT and CDR2 SNEGSKA (reference sequence).

The sequencing sample was made of PBMCs. This sequence originates from a man younger than 40 with multiple sclerosis. The rearrangement uses TRBV20-1 and TRBJ1-5; D is unresolved. CDR3 coding DNA: TGCAGTGCCATTGACTCGGGTCCCCGAGGGCAGCCCCAGCATTTT. It specifies CSAIDSGPRGQPQHF.